This T cell receptor (beta chain) was documented in a study of identical twins (dated by TCRdb to the mid-2010s). About the study as a whole: To test whether fetal clonotypes persist, this study deep-sequenced TCR alpha and beta repertoires from monozygotic twins, from unrelated adults of various ages, and from cord blood. Replicate twin experiments were performed at different times using different library preparation protocols to rule out contamination. Results the study describes overall, beyond this receptor: Abundant cord blood beta clonotypes had fewer insertions, young adult naive repertoires showed a similar but weaker trend, and memory repertoires showed no such trend. Invariant T cells such as MAIT and iNKT could partly confound zero-insertion analyses, though diverse VJ usage argued against this for most clonotypes. Recombination models systematically underestimated out-of-frame TCR alpha sharing in monozygotic twins but agreed with sharing between unrelated individuals. Compared with coincidental sharing between unrelated individuals, out-of-frame TCR alpha sequences shared between twins showed an excess of sequences with low generation probability. Conclusions relied on cross-sectional statistical analysis, since the same donors could not be followed over many years. Excess twin sharing in beta out-of-frame sequences was weaker because fewer shared sequences lowered the signal-to-noise ratio.

Preparation of the library involved 5' RACE. Sequencer: Illumina HiSeq 2000. A universal primer binding site was added through template switching, and the final cDNA carried a unique molecular identifier so that TCR cDNA molecules could be counted accurately. First-strand cDNA for TCR alpha and beta chains was synthesized from specific primers in the conserved constant-segment region. Each cDNA library was double barcoded, with a SMART-Mk sample barcode plus Illumina barcodes, to control for contamination. Two successive PCR steps introduced TruSeq adapter sequences along with Illumina sample barcodes. The TCR alpha and beta cDNA libraries were sequenced on the Illumina HiSeq platform using custom primers. Per the source publication's procedure: MiGEC was used to process raw reads and extract unique molecular identifiers, and MiXCR was used to find CDR3 positions. Recombination models were inferred per individual with the repgenHMM and IGoR tools using an EM algorithm. Shared clonotypes were analyzed with the tcR package in R, and sharing was normalized by the product of cloneset sizes. To study raw recombination without the effects of thymic and clonal selection, out-of-frame nonproductive sequences were analyzed. TCRdb applied fastp at Q25 and MiXCR to the public reads, then kept only in-frame beta chains. Each record represents a unique CDR3 protein, reported with the most common genes and DNA among its rows. The V and J calls shown here were made by TCRdb, not taken from the authors' results. In all, the sample holds over 200,000 distinct CDR3 sequences, and around 10% of those were seen once. The ten largest make up about 5.2% of the sample.

All donors were healthy Caucasians. Miltenyi CD45RO+ enrichment and human naive T-cell isolation kits were used to isolate memory (CD45RO+) and naive T cells from PBMC. This clonotype was seen many times. Its antigen has not been determined. No much larger clone is present one base from it, and per-base qualities are unavailable. There are 11 amino acids in the CDR3, from cysteine to phenylalanine inclusive. Only the CDR3 DNA stays, 33 bases, in frame from base 1. Reading the germline V gene gives CDR1 SQVTM and CDR2 ANQGSEA. The junction carries 7 bases between V and J, which are trimmed by 2 bases and 5 bases respectively.

The sequenced sample consisted of memory (CD45RO+) T cells sorted from blood. Explained via the paper, the cell subset or site label denotes: CD45RO+ enriched T cells. The receptor chain draws on TRBV29-1 and TRBJ2-7, with the identity of the D gene unclear. This sequence was found in a woman aged 18-29 years in good health. The DNA reads TGCAGCGTTGAATTACATAACGAGCAGTACTTC. Translated, it reads CSVELHNEQYF.